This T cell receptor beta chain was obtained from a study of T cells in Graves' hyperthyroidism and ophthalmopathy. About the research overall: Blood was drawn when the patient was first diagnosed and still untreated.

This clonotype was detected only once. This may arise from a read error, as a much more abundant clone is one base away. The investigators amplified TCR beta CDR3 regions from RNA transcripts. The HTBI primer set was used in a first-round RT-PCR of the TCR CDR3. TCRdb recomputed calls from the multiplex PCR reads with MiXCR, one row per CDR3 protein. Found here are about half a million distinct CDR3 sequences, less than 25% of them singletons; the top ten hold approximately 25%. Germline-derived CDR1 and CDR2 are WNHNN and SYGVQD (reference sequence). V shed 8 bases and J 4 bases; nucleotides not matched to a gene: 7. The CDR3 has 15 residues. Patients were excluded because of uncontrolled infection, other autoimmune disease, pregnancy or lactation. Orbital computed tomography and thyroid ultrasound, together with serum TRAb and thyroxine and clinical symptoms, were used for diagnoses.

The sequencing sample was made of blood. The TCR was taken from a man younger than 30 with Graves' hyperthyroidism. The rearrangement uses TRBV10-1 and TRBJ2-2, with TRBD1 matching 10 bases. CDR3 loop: CASGMTGGPTGELFF. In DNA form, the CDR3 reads TGCGCCAGCGGTATGACAGGGGGCCCCACCGGGGAGCTGTTTTTT.